One T cell receptor beta chain is described in this entry. For TCR beta, libraries came from iRepertoire HTBI primers and Arm-PCR of CDR3 regions. Each CDR3 protein is one row after TCRdb ran MiXCR on the multiplex PCR reads. Of 250,000 to 300,000 distinct CDR3 sequences in the sample, 15% to 20% were seen once. The record originates from a study of regulatory T cells in long-lasting Graves disease. Specified time point: newly diagnosed GD, antithyroid drugs for less than 3 months. Construction of the TCR library relied on RNA isolated from PBMCs. CDR3 length: 16 residues. V was clipped by 4 bases and J by 8 bases; unmatched bases: 7. Germline CDR1 reads MNHEY; CDR2 reads SVGAGI. These data are also associated with another study on T cells in Graves' hyperthyroidism and ophthalmopathy.

This clonotype was obtained from a woman aged 25 to 39 with Graves disease. V and J are TRBV6-5 and TRBJ1-6; 11 nucleotides match TRBD1. This material consisted of peripheral blood mononuclear cells (PBMCs), taken at new diagnosis, from a patient treated with antithyroid drugs. This CDR3 is CASSSGTGGVDSPLHF. DNA of the CDR3: TGTGCCAGCAGTTCCGGGACAGGGGGTGTGGATTCACCCCTCCACTTT.